What follows describes a single T cell receptor (beta chain). What it binds is not known. The assay was immunoSEQ multiplex PCR, and TCRdb's table has in-frame clones only and misses some. The sample lists 250,000 to 350,000 clones, roughly three quarters occurring once. The data stem from a study of cytotoxic CD8 clonotypes in ibrutinib-treated CLL. About the study: Enrolment comprised around 11 relapsed/refractory and some 15 treatment-naive patients; some 18 were IGHV unmutated. Study results and caveats: The study found clonality rose at ibrutinib response, then fell toward baseline at progression.

The germline V gene has CDR1 LNHNV and CDR2 YYDKDF (reference sequence). The CDR3 has 15 residues. Trimming cost V 3 bases and J 7 bases; bases outside gene matches: 7. The sequence was obtained from a human donor with chronic lymphocytic leukemia. The V call is TRBV15, the J call TRBJ2-3; 10 bases agree with TRBD2. This material consisted of PBMCs, taken at disease progression, from a patient treated with ibrutinib. The CDR3 DNA reads as TGTGCCACCAGCAGGGGCGGGACTAGCGCGAATACGCAGTATTTT. Translation gives CATSRGGTSANTQYF.